This T cell receptor (beta chain) was documented in a study of T cells after yellow fever vaccination. UMIs and a universal primer site were added when TCR cDNA was made by 5'RACE template switching. TCRdb re-called the 5' RACE reads with MiXCR, one entry per CDR3 protein. This table has hundreds of thousands of distinct CDR3 sequences, approximately 21% appearing once. Germline CDR1 and CDR2: DFQATT and SNEGSKA (reference sequence). V was shortened by 6 bases and J by 2 bases, with 14 bases between the two germline ends. The CDR3 runs to 15 residues. Study results and limitations: Across the CD4 and CD8 compartments, a small share of clonotypes was present in both. Booster samples showed a return of most primary-vaccination clones (around 96% CD4, approximately 88% CD8). Faster peaking, at day 5 versus 15, marked a secondary response that was weaker.

Turning to this clonotype: No antigen is known for it.

Sequenced material: PBMCs, taken 15 days after the yellow fever booster vaccination. The chain combines TRBV20-1 with TRBJ2-6; D perhaps matches TRBD1 (5 bases). This TCR was sampled from a man in his thirties or forties who received the YFV17D yellow fever vaccine. CDR3 loop: CSATAGLAGANVLTF. The CDR3 DNA reads as TGCAGTGCCACCGCAGGGTTGGCTGGGGCCAACGTCCTGACTTTC.